One sample yielded the 9 T cell receptor beta chains listed below, sequenced in a study of OX40 agonist ivuxolimab in advanced cancers. Data came from immunoSEQ multiplex PCR; TCRdb stores just in-frame clones and leaves some out. The repertoire holds approximately 58,000 clones, roughly nine tenths seen once, with roughly 0.76% in the top ten. This specimen was CD4+ or CD8+ T cells sorted from blood, taken in a trial of the OX40 agonist ivuxolimab. These TCRs come from an adult with an advanced solid tumor such as melanoma, head and neck, liver or kidney cancer.

This rearrangement joins TRBV5-1 to TRBJ2-1; 13 bases fit TRBD2. CDR3 size: 18 residues. The V and J ends lost 7 bases and 0 bases, in that order; junction bases with no gene match: 10. Germline V gene data show CDR1 as SGHRS and CDR2 as YFSETQ. CDR3 region: CASSPGLAGLSSYNEQFF. The CDR3 coding sequence is TGCGCCAGCTCACCGGGACTAGCGGGGCTGAGCTCCTACAATGAGCAGTTCTTC.

The rearrangement links TRBV20-1 to TRBJ2-1, with D possibly matching TRBD2 (5 bases). The CDR3 contains 11 residues. V shed 8 bases and J shed 10 bases, with 15 bases lying between them. CDR1 is DFQATT, CDR2 SNEGSKA, per germline (reference sequence). The CDR3 sequence: CSPMERLEQFF. CDR3 sequence (DNA): TGCAGTCCAATGGAGAGACTAGAGCAGTTCTTC.

V and J are TRBV4-3 and TRBJ2-1; 9 bases match TRBD2. V was clipped by 0 bases and J by 7 bases; unmatched bases: 4. The length of the CDR3 is 15 residues. Germline CDR1 and CDR2: LGHNA and YSLEER. The CDR3 bases are TGCGCCAGCAGCCAAGAGGGACTAGCCCCAAATGAGCAGTTCTTC. Translating gives CASSQEGLAPNEQFF.

Only one count was recorded for this clone. The chain recombines TRBV9 with TRBJ2-7, with D unresolved. Germline CDR1 reads SGDLS; CDR2 reads YYNGEE. The V end lost 3 bases, the J end lost 7 bases, and 14 bases lay between the germline ends. CDR3 length: 13 residues. The CDR3 region has the DNA TGTGCCAGCAGCGAGGCGGTTCGCAGTGAGCAGTACTTC. Protein: CASSEAVRSEQYF.

The V call is TRBV6-1, the J call TRBJ2-4; 8 bases fit TRBD1. The J segment lost 2 bases and the V segment lost 1 base, leaving 7 bases of the junction unmatched. Germline V gene sequence: CDR1 MNHNS, CDR2 SASEGT. The CDR3 sequence is 17 residues long. The CDR3: CASSEDRGFVTKNIQYF. The CDR3 region has the DNA TGTGCCAGCAGTGAAGACAGGGGGTTTGTGACCAAAAACATTCAGTACTTC.

The DNA of the CDR3 is TGTGCCAGCAGCGGGTGGACTGCCAACAATGAGCAGTTCTTC. Its protein product is CASSGWTANNEQFF. The rearrangement joins TRBV7-2 to TRBJ2-1; D is perhaps TRBD2 (5 bases). The V end was cut by 5 bases, the J end by 5 bases, with 13 bases between. CDR1 and CDR2 from the germline V gene are SGHTA and FQGNSA. The CDR3 totals 14 residues.

This clone was counted a single time. CDR3 amino acids: CASSPLGGPRDTQYF. CDR3 coding DNA: TGTGCCAGCAGTCCTCTAGGAGGGCCGAGAGATACGCAGTATTTT. The chain recombines TRBV28 with TRBJ2-3; D is perhaps TRBD2 (6 bases). The germline V gene has CDR1 MDHEN and CDR2 SYDVKM. V shed 5 bases and J shed 5 bases, with 17 bases lying between them. The CDR3 spans 15 residues.

In this sample, this clone turned up once. The chain couples TRBV6-1 to TRBJ1-4, with D perhaps matching TRBD1 (5 bases). Germline V gives CDR1 MNHNS, CDR2 SASEGT. V was clipped by 6 bases and J by 8 bases, with 16 bases between them. There are 14 residues in the CDR3. Here the CDR3 reads CASRSGTSGEKLFF. The CDR3, as DNA: TGTGCCAGCAGGAGCGGGACCTCCGGGGAAAAACTGTTTTTT.

This chain joins TRBV10-3 and TRBJ2-1; 10 positions match TRBD2. The CDR3 contains 13 residues. V shed 11 bases and J 4 bases; nucleotides not matched to a gene: 5. The germline gives CDR1 ENHRY, CDR2 SYGVKD. The CDR3 DNA is TGTGCCTCCCTAGCGGGAGAGTACAATGAGCAGTTCTTC. Residues: CASLAGEYNEQFF.